This T cell receptor beta chain originates from a study of CXCR3-negative and CXCR3-positive naive CD8 T cells. Note on this clonotype: Antigen: not known.

Naive cells were sorted as CD45RO-, CCR7+, CD27+ and CD95-. The method, 5' RACE with UMI labels, was used to prepare the TRB cDNA libraries. For each CDR3 protein, TCRdb gives one entry from its re-call of the 5' RACE reads, without DNA. Its listing shows around 140,000 distinct CDR3 sequences. Study results and limitations: TRBV-TRBJ usage was similar across naive CXCR3 subsets but distinct in memory cells. From TRB CDR3 properties, TCR strength was inferred; surface CD5 did not differ between naive subsets.

CDR3 length: 14 amino acids. CDR1 and CDR2 from the germline V gene are LGHNA and YNFKEQ. This chain links TRBV4-2 with TRBJ1-1; the D call from TCRdb, TRBD1, cannot be confirmed without DNA. This receptor was taken from a human donor in good health. Some clones in this sample may be carry-over from other donors' samples. Sequenced input: naive CXCR3- CD8+ T cells from blood. This sample's subset: CD45RO-CCR7+CD27+CD95- naive CD8+ T cells lacking CXCR3 (TNR3-). The CDR3 reads CASRTYTGDTEAFF.